This T cell receptor (beta chain) was recorded in a study of identical twins. This clonotype was found a few times. Its antigen is as yet unknown. Template switching created a universal primer site, and the cDNA included unique molecular identifiers. TCRdb passed the 5' RACE reads through MiXCR, listing each CDR3 protein once. This sample has 350,000 to 500,000 distinct CDR3 sequences, with roughly 18% found just once. The germline gives CDR1 SGHNT, CDR2 YYREEE (reference sequence). The CDR3 is 14 residues long. The V gene lost 3 bases and the J gene lost 5 bases, with 14 bases spanning the gap. Study results and limitations: With beta out-of-frame sequences, excess sharing by twins was weaker. Cross-sectional statistics underpinned the conclusions; the same donors were not followed.

The chain uses TRBV5-4 and TRBJ2-5; a possible D gene is TRBD1 (5 bases). The sequence was obtained from a man in his fifties or sixties in good health. The source material was naive T cells sorted from blood. CDR3 bases: TGTGCCAGCAGCTGGCCAGGGCTCGGGGAGACCCAGTACTTC. Translation gives CASSWPGLGETQYF.